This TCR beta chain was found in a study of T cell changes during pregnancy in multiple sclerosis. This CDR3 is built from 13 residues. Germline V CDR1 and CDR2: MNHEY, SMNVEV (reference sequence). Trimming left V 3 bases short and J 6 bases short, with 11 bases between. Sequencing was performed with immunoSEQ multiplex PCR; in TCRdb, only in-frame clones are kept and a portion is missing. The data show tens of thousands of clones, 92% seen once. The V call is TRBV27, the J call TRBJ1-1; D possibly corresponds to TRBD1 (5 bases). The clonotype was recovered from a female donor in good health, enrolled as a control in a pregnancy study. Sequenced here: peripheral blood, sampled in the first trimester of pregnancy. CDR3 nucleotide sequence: TGTGCCAGCAGTTTCGGGGGAAGCTCTGAAGCTTTCTTT. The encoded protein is CASSFGGSSEAFF.